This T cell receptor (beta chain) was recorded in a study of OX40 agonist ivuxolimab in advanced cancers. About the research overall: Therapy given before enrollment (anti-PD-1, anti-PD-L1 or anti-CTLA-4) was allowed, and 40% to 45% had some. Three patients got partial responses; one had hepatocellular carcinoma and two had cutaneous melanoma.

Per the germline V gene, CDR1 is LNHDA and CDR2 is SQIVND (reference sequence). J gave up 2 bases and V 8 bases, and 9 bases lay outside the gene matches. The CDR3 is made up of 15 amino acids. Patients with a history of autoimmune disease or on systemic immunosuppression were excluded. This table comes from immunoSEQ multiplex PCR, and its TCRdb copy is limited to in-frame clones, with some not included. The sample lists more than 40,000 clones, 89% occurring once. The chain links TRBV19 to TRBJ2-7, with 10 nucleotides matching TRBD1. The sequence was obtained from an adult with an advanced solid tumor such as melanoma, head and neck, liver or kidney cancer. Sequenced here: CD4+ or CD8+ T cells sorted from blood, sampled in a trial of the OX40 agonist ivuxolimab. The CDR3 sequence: CASSPTGTGAYEQYF. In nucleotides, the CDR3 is TGTGCCAGTTCTCCAACCGGGACAGGGGCCTACGAGCAGTACTTC. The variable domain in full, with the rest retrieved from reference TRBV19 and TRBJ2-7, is DGGITQSPKYLFRKEGQNVTLSCEQNLNHDAMYWYRQDPGQGLRLIYYSQIVNDFQKGDIAEGYSVSREKKESFPLTVTSAQKNPTAFYLCASSPTGTGAYEQYFGPGTRLTVT.